Sequencing of this TCR delta chain was carried out in a study of gamma delta lymphoproliferative disorders and STAT genes. The wider study: At least 50 ng of genomic DNA went into each LymphoTrack Dx TCRG Assay library. The EuroClonality-NGS protocol was used to prepare delta libraries.

TCRdb re-called clones from the multiplex PCR reads using CATT. Of thousands of delta-chain clones listed, less than 1.2% are singletons. General study results and limits: Patient-control comparisons may be limited by differing T cell maturation stages. Most major patient clonotypes were shared with at least one healthy donor.

From germline, CDR1 is GEAIGNYY and CDR2 EKD. The CDR3 spans 15 residues. Genomic DNA from isolated PBMCs served as the sequencing template. There are many counts of this clone. The antigen remains unidentified. A read error is the likely source, as a far larger clone sits one nucleotide away. This specimen includes other DNA sequences encoding the same CDR3. Sequenced input: blood. The sequence was obtained from a human donor in good health. V usage is TRDV2 and J usage is TRDJ1, with TRDD3 matching 11 bases. CDR3 DNA sequence: TGTGCCTGCGACACCCTGGGGGATACAGCCGATAAACTCATCTTT. This sequence encodes CACDTLGDTADKLIF.